Below, 7 T cell receptor beta chains from the same sample are listed, as sequenced in a study of shared clonotypes between healthy human individuals. Generated by immunoSEQ multiplex PCR, the TCRdb table keeps only in-frame clones and is missing some. The repertoire includes approximately 320,000 clones, about nine tenths of them detected once, and roughly 17% sits in the top ten. Sequencing used memory CD8+ T cells sorted from blood. Subset reported: CD45RO+ cells pooled with CCR7-negative TemRA cells. The receptors originated from a man aged 18 to 29 in good health.

The chain has TRBV13 and TRBJ2-1; 13 nucleotides match TRBD2. CDR1 and CDR2 from the germline V gene are PRHDT and FYEKMQ (reference sequence). V was clipped by 4 bases and J by 4 bases; unmatched bases: 7. The CDR3 sequence is 17 residues long. The CDR3 DNA reads as TGTGCCAGCAGCTCCTCCGGGACTAGCGGGATTTACAATGAGCAGTTCTTC. Translation: CASSSSGTSGIYNEQFF.

This clone was picked up one time. The CDR3 reads CASSQSFRVLGTGELFF. For the CDR3, the DNA is TGCGCCAGCAGCCAAAGTTTTAGGGTCTTAGGCACCGGGGAGCTGTTTTTT. The chain carries TRBV4-1 and TRBJ2-2; D gene unclear. The germline V gene encodes CDR1 MGHRA and CDR2 YSYEKL. Trimming removed 2 bases from V and 4 bases from J, with 17 bases in between. The CDR3 loop spans 17 amino acids.

The J gene is TRBJ1-3, the V gene TRBV4-1, with D perhaps matching TRBD1 (6 bases). The CDR3 is made up of 16 amino acids. Germline-derived CDR1 and CDR2 are MGHRA and YSYEKL. V shed 0 bases and J shed 4 bases, with 13 bases lying between them. The CDR3 sequence: CASSQDQGGHGNTIYF. DNA of the CDR3: TGCGCCAGCAGCCAAGATCAAGGGGGGCACGGAAACACCATATATTTT.

This rearrangement joins TRBV4-1 to TRBJ2-1; 10 bases are a match to TRBD2. Losses at the gene ends were 0 bases for V and 9 bases for J; bases not matched to a gene: 5. Germline assignment: CDR1 MGHRA and CDR2 YSYEKL. The CDR3 consists of 15 residues. Written as DNA, the CDR3 is TGCGCCAGCAGCCAAGATCGAACTAGCGGGGCTGAGCAGTTCTTC. This gives the protein CASSQDRTSGAEQFF.

The chain recombines TRBV6-1 with TRBJ1-6; D remains ambiguous. Germline CDR1 and CDR2: MNHNS and SASEGT. The CDR3 spans 16 residues. V was clipped by 2 bases and J by 0 bases, with 8 bases between them. CDR3 protein: CASSELINSYNSPLHF. The CDR3 DNA reads as TGTGCCAGCAGTGAACTGATAAACTCCTATAATTCACCCCTCCACTTT.

This clone appeared once. The chain combines TRBV7-8 with TRBJ1-5; 7 bases line up with TRBD1. CDR1 SGHVS and CDR2 FQNEAQ come from the germline V gene. V gave up 5 bases and J gave up 4 bases; unmatched junction bases: 5. The CDR3 extends over 14 amino acids. CDR3 in DNA: TGTGCCAGCAGCCCCACAGGGGCGAATCAGCCCCAGCATTTT. It yields the protein CASSPTGANQPQHF.

The CDR3 loop reads CASRGGSIDYEQYF. The CDR3 DNA reads as TGTGCCAGCAGGGGGGGCTCTATCGACTACGAGCAGTACTTC. The V gene is TRBV2, the J gene TRBJ2-7, with D perhaps given as TRBD1 or TRBD2 (6 bases each). Trimming took off 6 bases at V and 3 bases at J, with 15 bases between the two ends. The CDR3 spans 14 residues. Germline values: CDR1 SNHLY, CDR2 FYNNEI. Full variable domain (rest looked up from reference TRBV2 and TRBJ2-7): EPEVTQTPSHQVTQMGQEVILRCVPISNHLYFYWYRQILGQKVEFLVSFYNNEISEKSEIFDDQFSVERPDGSNFTLKIRSTKLEDSAMYFCASRGGSIDYEQYFGPGTRLTVT.